Listed below are T cell receptor beta chains from one sample, sequenced in a study of blood T cell repertoires in COVID-19. TCRdb's table, derived via immunoSEQ multiplex PCR, lists solely in-frame clones and lacks some. Among 300,000 to 450,000 clones, approximately 92% were seen once, and the ten largest hold 1%. What was sequenced was PBMCs or T cells enriched from blood (not recorded which). Receptors were obtained from a man younger than 35 who had recovered from COVID-19. CDR3s include the opening cysteine and the closing phenylalanine or tryptophan. The order of the fields is CDR3 protein, CDR3 length, V gene, D gene, J gene. The D gene is left open where the match is weak.

CDR3 protein: CASSPSSGSTDTQYF
CDR3 length: 15
V gene: TRBV4-2
D gene: TRBD2
J gene: TRBJ2-3

CDR3 protein: CASSQDGTGLYGYTF
CDR3 length: 15
V gene: TRBV4-2
D gene: TRBD1
J gene: TRBJ1-2

CDR3 protein: CASSQSGGLPSGELFF
CDR3 length: 16
V gene: TRBV7-6
D gene: -
J gene: TRBJ2-2

CDR3 protein: CASSPVLLGTGTYSNQPQHF
CDR3 length: 20
V gene: TRBV18
D gene: TRBD1
J gene: TRBJ1-5

CDR3 protein: CASSPRRGQDNTEAFF
CDR3 length: 16
V gene: TRBV18
D gene: TRBD1
J gene: TRBJ1-1

CDR3 protein: CASSPGGQLYEQYF
CDR3 length: 14
V gene: TRBV18
D gene: -
J gene: TRBJ2-7

CDR3 protein: CASSLGSGVSSYNEQFF
CDR3 length: 17
V gene: TRBV5-8
D gene: TRBD2
J gene: TRBJ2-1

CDR3 protein: CASRVLVVSEAFF
CDR3 length: 13
V gene: TRBV2
D gene: -
J gene: TRBJ1-1

CDR3 protein: CAWTAPGLNQPQHF
CDR3 length: 14
V gene: TRBV30
D gene: -
J gene: TRBJ1-5

CDR3 protein: CSVEGGLAGGNEQYF
CDR3 length: 15
V gene: TRBV29-1
D gene: TRBD2
J gene: TRBJ2-7

CDR3 protein: CASSPRTGNNEKLFF
CDR3 length: 15
V gene: TRBV18
D gene: -
J gene: TRBJ1-4

CDR3 protein: CASSRGTGPRTDTQYF
CDR3 length: 16
V gene: TRBV5-5
D gene: TRBD1
J gene: TRBJ2-3

CDR3 protein: CASSRDYQTYEQYF
CDR3 length: 14
V gene: TRBV11-2
D gene: TRBD2
J gene: TRBJ2-7

CDR3 protein: CASSKEVSEGTPYEQYF
CDR3 length: 17
V gene: TRBV21-1
D gene: -
J gene: TRBJ2-7

CDR3 protein: CASKPQGADYGYTF
CDR3 length: 14
V gene: TRBV19
D gene: TRBD1
J gene: TRBJ1-2

CDR3 protein: CASSYSLSGAFHF
CDR3 length: 13
V gene: TRBV6-5
D gene: -
J gene: TRBJ1-6

CDR3 protein: CASSLATGEAFF
CDR3 length: 12
V gene: TRBV5-1
D gene: -
J gene: TRBJ1-1

CDR3 protein: CASSQVEDSEAFF
CDR3 length: 13
V gene: TRBV3-1/TRBV3-2
D gene: -
J gene: TRBJ1-1

CDR3 protein: CASSEPSRTGEQYF
CDR3 length: 14
V gene: TRBV25-1
D gene: TRBD1
J gene: TRBJ2-7

CDR3 protein: CASNAGDFAQPQHF
CDR3 length: 14
V gene: TRBV2
D gene: -
J gene: TRBJ1-5

CDR3 protein: CASSRRSGRVTGELFF
CDR3 length: 16
V gene: TRBV5-6
D gene: TRBD2
J gene: TRBJ2-2

CDR3 protein: CASSLGAYSPLHF
CDR3 length: 13
V gene: TRBV11-3
D gene: -
J gene: TRBJ1-6

CDR3 protein: CASRPVRGAYTEAFF
CDR3 length: 15
V gene: TRBV19
D gene: -
J gene: TRBJ1-1

CDR3 protein: CASSSRSQPQHF
CDR3 length: 12
V gene: TRBV28
D gene: -
J gene: TRBJ1-5

CDR3 protein: CASSPTGREGVEQYF
CDR3 length: 15
V gene: TRBV6-5
D gene: TRBD2
J gene: TRBJ2-7

CDR3 protein: CSAARGSEQYF
CDR3 length: 11
V gene: TRBV20-1
D gene: -
J gene: TRBJ2-7

CDR3 protein: CASSPGDRNQPQHF
CDR3 length: 14
V gene: TRBV18
D gene: -
J gene: TRBJ1-5

CDR3 protein: CASRPRGAGNYGYTF
CDR3 length: 15
V gene: TRBV28
D gene: -
J gene: TRBJ1-2

CDR3 protein: CASSSGQGAAGELFF
CDR3 length: 15
V gene: TRBV6-5
D gene: TRBD1
J gene: TRBJ2-2

CDR3 protein: CASSLVLAGGLGNTQYF
CDR3 length: 17
V gene: TRBV7-2
D gene: TRBD2
J gene: TRBJ2-3

CDR3 protein: CASSTNRGGDDSPLHF
CDR3 length: 16
V gene: TRBV18
D gene: -
J gene: TRBJ1-6

CDR3 protein: CASSSGQELLTNYGYTF
CDR3 length: 17
V gene: TRBV28
D gene: TRBD1
J gene: TRBJ1-2

CDR3 protein: CASSTRQGRTGELFF
CDR3 length: 15
V gene: TRBV7-9
D gene: TRBD1
J gene: TRBJ2-2

CDR3 protein: CASRPWEFHNEQFF
CDR3 length: 14
V gene: TRBV7-9
D gene: -
J gene: TRBJ2-1

CDR3 protein: CASTGGAKNIQYF
CDR3 length: 13
V gene: TRBV6-5
D gene: TRBD2
J gene: TRBJ2-4

CDR3 protein: CASPGFGSPLHF
CDR3 length: 12
V gene: TRBV10-1
D gene: -
J gene: TRBJ1-6

CDR3 protein: CASGPKGLAFF
CDR3 length: 11
V gene: TRBV5-4
D gene: -
J gene: TRBJ1-1

CDR3 protein: CASTDRGISGANVLTF
CDR3 length: 16
V gene: TRBV7-9
D gene: TRBD1
J gene: TRBJ2-6

CDR3 protein: CASSQDREVQPQHF
CDR3 length: 14
V gene: TRBV18
D gene: TRBD1
J gene: TRBJ1-5

CDR3 protein: CASSLWDRGPPREQYF
CDR3 length: 16
V gene: TRBV19
D gene: TRBD1
J gene: TRBJ2-7

CDR3 protein: CASSRRGGGGLVRDTQYF
CDR3 length: 18
V gene: TRBV3-1/TRBV3-2
D gene: -
J gene: TRBJ2-3

CDR3 protein: CASSLSASGPMGGTDTQYF
CDR3 length: 19
V gene: TRBV27
D gene: TRBD2
J gene: TRBJ2-3

CDR3 protein: CASSTDGQFNQPQHF
CDR3 length: 15
V gene: TRBV19
D gene: -
J gene: TRBJ1-5

CDR3 protein: CASSAGTSSYNEQFF
CDR3 length: 15
V gene: TRBV5-4
D gene: TRBD2
J gene: TRBJ2-1

CDR3 protein: CASSSRVSANYGYTF
CDR3 length: 15
V gene: TRBV9
D gene: -
J gene: TRBJ1-2

CDR3 protein: CASSLDGSSYNEQFF
CDR3 length: 15
V gene: TRBV5-1
D gene: -
J gene: TRBJ2-1

CDR3 protein: CASTVGTSGDNEQFF
CDR3 length: 15
V gene: TRBV7-9
D gene: TRBD2
J gene: TRBJ2-1

CDR3 protein: CASSLTTTAGANVLTF
CDR3 length: 16
V gene: TRBV9
D gene: -
J gene: TRBJ2-6

CDR3 protein: CASSSISGANTGELFF
CDR3 length: 16
V gene: TRBV6-5
D gene: TRBD2
J gene: TRBJ2-2

CDR3 protein: CASSFFRQGSSYEQYF
CDR3 length: 16
V gene: TRBV6-2/TRBV6-3
D gene: TRBD1
J gene: TRBJ2-7

CDR3 protein: CASSFHLRTAHF
CDR3 length: 12
V gene: TRBV7-3
D gene: -
J gene: TRBJ1-5

CDR3 protein: CASSSFGGDYNEQFF
CDR3 length: 15
V gene: TRBV4-1
D gene: -
J gene: TRBJ2-1

CDR3 protein: CASSSRPEGRGSYEQYF
CDR3 length: 17
V gene: TRBV6-2/TRBV6-3
D gene: -
J gene: TRBJ2-7

CDR3 protein: CASSTPGQGLNGELFF
CDR3 length: 16
V gene: TRBV6-2/TRBV6-3
D gene: TRBD1
J gene: TRBJ2-2

CDR3 protein: CASSQVGTGDTGELFF
CDR3 length: 16
V gene: TRBV3-1/TRBV3-2
D gene: TRBD1
J gene: TRBJ2-2

CDR3 protein: CASSVGTSGRNEQFF
CDR3 length: 15
V gene: TRBV9
D gene: TRBD2
J gene: TRBJ2-1

CDR3 protein: CASIGDIYGYTF
CDR3 length: 12
V gene: TRBV6-5
D gene: -
J gene: TRBJ1-2

CDR3 protein: CASSLTSGLNEQFF
CDR3 length: 14
V gene: TRBV5-5
D gene: -
J gene: TRBJ2-1

CDR3 protein: CASNHRQYNEQFF
CDR3 length: 13
V gene: TRBV7-9
D gene: -
J gene: TRBJ2-1

CDR3 protein: CSVGGRAVSTDTQYF
CDR3 length: 15
V gene: TRBV29-1
D gene: TRBD2
J gene: TRBJ2-3